This TCR beta chain was captured by sequencing in a study of T cell repertoires in ileal Crohn's disease. General study results and limits: Endoscopic recurrence occurred in every patient whose clonality exceeded 26.8%.

This CDR3 has 17 amino acids. V was pared by 0 bases and J by 2 bases, with 6 bases of the junction left unmatched. Looked up from germline, CDR1 is SGDLS and CDR2 is YYNGEE. Remarks on this clone: What it binds is unknown. Other DNA sequences in this specimen translate into the identical CDR3.

Using immunoSEQ multiplex PCR, the repertoire was profiled, and TCRdb retains in-frame clones only, with some absent. The profile shows approximately 12,000 clones, roughly 82% of them singletons. The specimen was ileal tissue. The rearrangement joins TRBV9 to TRBJ2-3; 10 bases line up with TRBD1. The TCR was taken from an adult with Crohn's disease. For the CDR3, the DNA is TGTGCCAGCAGCGTAGGGGGGGGGACAGGGGTCACAGATACGCAGTATTTT. Its translation: CASSVGGGTGVTDTQYF.